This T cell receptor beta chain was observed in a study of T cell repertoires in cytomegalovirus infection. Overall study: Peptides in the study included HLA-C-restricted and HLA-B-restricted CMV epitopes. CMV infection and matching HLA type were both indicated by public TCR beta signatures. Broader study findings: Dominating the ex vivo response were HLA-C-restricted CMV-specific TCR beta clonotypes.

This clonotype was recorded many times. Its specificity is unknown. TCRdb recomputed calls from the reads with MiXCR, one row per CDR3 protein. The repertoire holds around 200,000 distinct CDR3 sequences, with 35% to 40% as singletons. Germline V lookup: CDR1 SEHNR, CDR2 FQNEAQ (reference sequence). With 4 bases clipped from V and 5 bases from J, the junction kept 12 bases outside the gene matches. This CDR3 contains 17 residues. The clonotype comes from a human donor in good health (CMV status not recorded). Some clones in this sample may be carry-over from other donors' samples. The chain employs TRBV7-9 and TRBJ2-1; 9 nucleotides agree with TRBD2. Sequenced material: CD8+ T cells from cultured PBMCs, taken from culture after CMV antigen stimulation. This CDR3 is CASSSTFVAGVNNEQFF. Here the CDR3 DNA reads TGTGCCAGCAGCTCTACCTTCGTAGCGGGAGTAAACAATGAGCAGTTCTTC.